The 23 T cell receptor beta chains below were found in one sample sequenced in a study of response to subunit inactivated influenza vaccine. TCRdb reprocessed the RT-PCR reads via MiXCR and lists one record per CDR3 protein. The data contain a few hundred thousand distinct CDR3 sequences, roughly an eighth of them singletons. Specimen: non-naive T cells sorted from PBMCs, collected 14 to 15 days before vaccination. All receptors derive from a man in his fifties who received an inactivated influenza vaccine.

This clonotype has just a few counts. The J gene is TRBJ2-2, the V gene TRBV18; 9 bases are a match to TRBD1. The V gene's germline CDR1 is KGHSH and CDR2 LQKENI. Germline trimming cut 0 bases from V and 5 bases from J; bases unmatched to any gene: 13. The CDR3 is 19 residues long. The CDR3 DNA follows: TGTGCCAGCTCACCACCGAACAGGGGGCTCCGTGATGGAACCGGGGAGCTGTTTTTT. Amino acids: CASSPPNRGLRDGTGELFF.

This clonotype was observed a few times. V and J are TRBV6-2 or TRBV6-3 and TRBJ2-6, with 8 bases that match TRBD1. CDR3 length: 17 amino acids. V lost 7 bases, J lost 0 bases, and 8 bases stayed unmatched. Germline V gene data show CDR1 as MNHEY and CDR2 as SVGEGT. This chain's CDR3 is CASNYRGAISGANVLTF. In nucleotides, the CDR3 is TGTGCCAGCAACTACAGGGGGGCGATCTCTGGGGCCAACGTCCTGACTTTC.

This clonotype was seen ten or more times. The chain couples TRBV28 to TRBJ2-7; 9 bases agree with TRBD2. CDR3 length: 14 residues. With V trimmed by 4 bases and J by 4 bases, 5 bases remained unmatched. Per germline, CDR1 MDHEN and CDR2 SYDVKM. CDR3 bases: TGTGCCAGCAGTTCGGCTAGCGGGACGTACGAGCAGTACTTC. Its translation: CASSSASGTYEQYF.

The table lists this clonotype with a few counts. V and J are TRBV14 and TRBJ2-5; unclear D gene. The germline gives CDR1 SGHDN, CDR2 FVKESK. The CDR3 totals 13 residues. The germline V and J ends were trimmed by 0 bases and 7 bases, with 9 bases remaining between them. The CDR3 DNA reads TGTGCCAGCAGCCAAGATTTCACGGGGACCCAGTACTTC. Translation: CASSQDFTGTQYF.

This clonotype was observed a handful of times. V usage is TRBV20-1 and J usage is TRBJ1-3, with D possibly being TRBD1 (5 bases). Germline CDR1 and CDR2: DFQATT and SNEGSKA (reference sequence). V dropped 2 bases and J dropped 0 bases, with 17 bases sitting between them. The CDR3 loop spans 17 amino acids. CDR3: CSARTRPGGVSGNTIYF. CDR3 nucleotide sequence: TGCAGTGCTAGAACCCGGCCGGGGGGAGTCTCTGGAAACACCATATATTTT.

The gene calls are TRBV28 and TRBJ2-5; maybe TRBD2 (6 bases). The CDR3 is made up of 14 amino acids. Germline V gene sequence: CDR1 MDHEN, CDR2 SYDVKM. V was trimmed by 5 bases and J by 1 base, leaving 11 bases between them. DNA for the CDR3: TGTGCCAGCAGTCCAGGGACTTTCCAAGAGACCCAGTACTTC. Translation: CASSPGTFQETQYF. Drawing the rest from reference TRBV28 and TRBJ2-5, the complete variable domain is DVKVTQSSRYLVKRTGEKVFLECVQDMDHENMFWYRQDPGLGLRLIYFSYDVKMKEKGDIPEGYSVSREKKERFSLILESASTNQTSMYLCASSPGTFQETQYFGPGTRLLVL.

This clonotype was detected a few times. The rearrangement joins TRBV5-1 to TRBJ2-3; the match to TRBD1 covers 10 bases. The germline V gene encodes CDR1 SGHRS and CDR2 YFSETQ. This CDR3 contains 16 residues. The V and J ends lost 0 bases and 4 bases, in that order; junction bases with no gene match: 5. CDR3 DNA sequence: TGCGCCAGCAGCTTGGGACAGGGGGCACGGGCAGATACGCAGTATTTT. This sequence encodes CASSLGQGARADTQYF.

There are many counts of this clonotype. The chain combines TRBV12-3 or TRBV12-4 with TRBJ2-5; 10 positions agree with TRBD2. This CDR3 is 14 amino acids long. The trim removed 5 bases at V and 5 bases at J, leaving 5 bases unmatched. The DNA of the CDR3 is TGTGCCAGCAGTCGAGCGGGGGGGCGTGAGACCCAGTACTTC. This sequence encodes CASSRAGGRETQYF.

This clonotype was recorded a few times. V is TRBV4-3 and J is TRBJ1-2; D is perhaps TRBD1 (5 bases). The germline gives CDR1 LGHNA, CDR2 YSLEER. The CDR3 consists of 17 residues. Trimming left V 0 bases short and J 1 base short, with 15 bases between. The DNA for the CDR3 is TGCGCCAGCAGCCAAGATCTACGGCAGGGCAATAACTATGGCTACACCTTC. Translated, it gives CASSQDLRQGNNYGYTF.

The rearrangement links TRBV7-7 to TRBJ2-2, with D hard to call. Germline V gives CDR1 SSHAT, CDR2 FNYEAQ (reference sequence). Trimming shortened V by 2 bases and J by 0 bases, and 13 bases separated the two germline ends. This CDR3 has 17 amino acids. The CDR3 DNA reads TGTGCCAGCAGCTTACGGGTCGGCAGTACGAACACCGGGGAGCTGTTTTTT. This encodes CASSLRVGSTNTGELFF.

The rearrangement uses TRBV20-1 and TRBJ2-5; unclear D gene. In germline, CDR1 is DFQATT, CDR2 SNEGSKA (reference sequence). There are 14 residues in the CDR3. V was trimmed by 3 bases and J by 2 bases, leaving 13 bases between them. For the CDR3, the DNA is TGCAGTGCTAGCCGGATAATAGGGCAAGAGACCCAGTACTTC. Amino acid sequence: CSASRIIGQETQYF.

The genes are TRBV7-2 and TRBJ2-2; D ambiguous. Germline loops: CDR1 SGHTA, CDR2 FQGNSA. Trimming shortened V by 2 bases and J by 1 base, and 11 bases separated the two germline ends. The CDR3 consists of 16 residues. The CDR3 region has the DNA TGTGCCAGCAGCTTACTCTCGAGAGGGAACACCGGGGAGCTGTTTTTT. Translated, it gives CASSLLSRGNTGELFF.

This clonotype was picked up many times. This rearrangement joins TRBV7-9 to TRBJ2-1; 8 bases align to TRBD1. There are 15 residues in the CDR3. Germline-derived CDR1 and CDR2 are SEHNR and FQNEAQ (reference sequence). J lost 7 bases, V lost 6 bases, and 11 bases had no gene match. The CDR3 sequence: CASRTQRQGRNEQFF. DNA for the CDR3: TGTGCCAGCAGGACCCAACGACAGGGGAGGAATGAGCAGTTCTTC. The variable domain in full, with the rest retrieved from reference TRBV7-9 and TRBJ2-1, is DTGVSQNPRHKITKRGQNVTFRCDPISEHNRLYWYRQTLGQGPEFLTYFQNEAQLEKSRLLSDRFSAERPKGSFSTLEIQRTEQGDSAMYLCASRTQRQGRNEQFFGPGTRLTVL.

V is TRBV29-1 and J is TRBJ2-1; D gene unclear. Trimming left V 4 bases short and J 6 bases short, with 10 bases between. The CDR3 has 12 amino acids. Germline CDR1 SQVTM, CDR2 ANQGSEA. CDR3 sequence reads: CSVGVSGNEQFF. CDR3 nucleotides: TGCAGCGTTGGTGTATCGGGCAATGAGCAGTTCTTC.

This clonotype has at least ten counts. The chain has TRBV20-1 and TRBJ2-1, with TRBD2 identical over 11 bases. The CDR3 consists of 14 residues. Germline-derived CDR1 and CDR2 are DFQATT and SNEGSKA (reference sequence). The J segment lost 9 bases and the V segment lost 0 bases, leaving 4 bases of the junction unmatched. In DNA form, the CDR3 reads TGCAGTGCTAGAGATGGAGGGACTAGCGGTGAGCAGTTCTTC. It translates to CSARDGGTSGEQFF.

This clonotype was detected a few times. The rearrangement links TRBV4-2 to TRBJ2-7; 8 bases are shared with TRBD2. Unmatched junction bases numbered 7, after V lost 4 bases and J lost 2 bases. The CDR3 spans 15 residues. CDR1 and CDR2 (germline): LGHNA, YNFKEQ. The CDR3: CASSPSLAGTYEQYF. In nucleotides, the CDR3 is TGTGCCAGCAGCCCCAGTCTAGCGGGTACCTACGAGCAGTACTTC.

This clonotype was picked up a small number of times. The CDR3 nucleotides are TGTGCCAGCAGTGAATATAAAGTGGCGGGAACAGATACGCAGTATTTT. Encoded protein: CASSEYKVAGTDTQYF. This chain connects TRBV25-1 to TRBJ2-3; D is perhaps TRBD2 (6 bases). Germline CDR1 and CDR2: MGHDK and SYGVNS. The V end was cut by 0 bases, the J end by 3 bases, with 13 bases between. The CDR3 extends over 16 amino acids.

The rearrangement uses TRBV7-2 and TRBJ1-5; 9 positions match TRBD1. Germline V gene lookup returns CDR1 SGHTA and CDR2 FQGNSA. V was clipped by 4 bases and J by 2 bases; unmatched bases: 3. This CDR3 has 15 residues. CDR3 in amino acids: CASSWTGDGNQPQHF. The CDR3 bases are TGTGCCAGCAGCTGGACAGGGGATGGCAATCAGCCCCAGCATTTT.

This clonotype was detected a few times. The chain recombines TRBV9 with TRBJ2-2, with D maybe TRBD1 (5 bases). V was trimmed by 0 bases and J by 7 bases, leaving 13 bases between them. Germline lookup yields CDR1 SGDLS and CDR2 YYNGEE. This CDR3 region has 15 residues. The CDR3 region is CASSVAGQGHGELFF. CDR3 nucleotide sequence: TGTGCCAGCAGCGTAGCTGGGCAGGGTCACGGGGAGCTGTTTTTT.

This clonotype was detected a few times. This sequence joins TRBV5-6 and TRBJ2-1; D gene ambiguous. This CDR3 has 16 residues. Trimming shortened V by 0 bases and J by 0 bases, and 10 bases separated the two germline ends. Germline CDR1 and CDR2: SGHDT and YYEEEE. The CDR3 bases are TGTGCCAGCAGCTTGGTTACGGCAAGCTCCTACAATGAGCAGTTCTTC. Amino acid sequence: CASSLVTASSYNEQFF. The full variable domain, completed using reference TRBV5-6 and TRBJ2-1, is DAGVTQSPTHLIKTRGQQVTLRCSPKSGHDTVSWYQQALGQGPQFIFQYYEEEERQRGNFPDRFSGHQFPNYSSELNVNALLLGDSALYLCASSLVTASSYNEQFFGPGTRLTVL.

This clonotype has just a few counts. The chain couples TRBV29-1 to TRBJ2-7, with 10 bases identical to TRBD1. This CDR3 has 15 amino acids. Germline V gene lookup returns CDR1 SQVTM and CDR2 ANQGSEA. The V gene end was trimmed by 5 bases and the J gene end by 5 bases; junction bases not matched to a gene: 12. For the CDR3, the DNA is TGCAGCGTTACGACTCGGGACAGGGGCATCCACGAGCAGTACTTC. Protein sequence: CSVTTRDRGIHEQYF.

This clonotype occurred a few times. The chain is built from TRBV25-1 and TRBJ1-4, with D possibly matching TRBD1 (5 bases). The CDR3 runs 15 residues. The V gene lost 4 bases and the J gene lost 4 bases, with 13 bases spanning the gap. The germline CDR1 and CDR2 sequences are MGHDK and SYGVNS. The CDR3 spells CASSVPGRDNEKLFF. For the CDR3, the DNA is TGTGCCAGCAGTGTCCCGGGACGGGATAATGAAAAACTGTTTTTT.

The chain recombines TRBV7-9 with TRBJ2-1; TRBD2 agrees at 9 bases. V lost 5 bases, J lost 8 bases, and 13 bases stayed unmatched. Germline CDR1 and CDR2: SEHNR and FQNEAQ (reference sequence). The CDR3 has 16 residues. The CDR3 loop reads CASSSLPTSGSDEQFF. Here the CDR3 DNA reads TGTGCCAGCAGCAGTTTACCGACTAGCGGTTCGGATGAGCAGTTCTTC.